This paragraph reports one T cell receptor (beta chain). Its target is not known. These data originate in a study of cytomegalovirus exposure and HLA in healthy donors. Amplification used 60 Vbeta primers and 13 Jbeta primers. TCRdb's table, derived via immunoSEQ multiplex PCR, lists solely in-frame clones and lacks some. The sample lists around 170,000 clones, 65% to 80% occurring once. Study-level findings and limits: TCR beta V- and J-gene trimming was later associated with a missense DCLRE1C variant. Among donors in an Asian-associated ancestry cluster, a later analysis reportedly found fewer N-insertions than the roughly 610-donor mean. The study listed 150 to 200 cytomegalovirus-associated TCR beta chains.

The V end lost 0 bases, the J end lost 1 base, and 12 bases lay between the germline ends. The CDR3 spans 16 residues. Per germline, CDR1 SGDLS and CDR2 YYNGEE. The V gene is TRBV9, the J gene TRBJ2-3, with TRBD1 as a possible D gene (5 bases). The specimen sequenced was PBMCs. The sequence came from a woman in her twenties or thirties in good health and CMV-seropositive. CDR3 DNA sequence: TGTGCCAGCAGCGTAGAAGGTAGCAGGGGCACAGATACGCAGTATTTT. The encoded protein is CASSVEGSRGTDTQYF.